This T cell receptor beta chain comes out of a study of beta chain features in type 1 diabetes. cDNA synthesis used the whole RNA isolate, giving expressed TCRB sequences. Repertoires were generated with immunoSEQ multiplex PCR, while TCRdb's copy carries only in-frame clones and drops some. The sample has about 340,000 clones; approximately 13% are singletons. This clone was picked up a small number of times. The antigen is not known. General observations from the study: Naive, central memory and regulatory TCRB repertoires appeared more similar among patients than healthy donors. Among all four CD4+ subsets, Type 1 diabetes patients had TCRB CDR3s that were moderately but significantly shorter.

Material: naive CD4+ T cells from blood. The receptor was isolated from a woman aged 18-35 years with type 1 diabetes.

The CDR3: CSAKSLGGYGSYEQYF. In DNA, the CDR3 is TGCAGCGCCAAGAGTCTTGGGGGGTATGGGTCCTACGAGCAGTACTTC. The chain has TRBV29-1 and TRBJ2-7; the D gene is possibly TRBD2 (6 bases). The CDR3 runs 16 residues. V was clipped by 7 bases and J by 1 base, with 23 bases between them. From germline, CDR1 is SQVTM and CDR2 ANQGSEA.